The 8 T cell receptor beta chains presented below share a single source sample, sequenced in a study of post-analysis software for immune sequencing data. Findings and limits, study-wide: Roughly five TRBV segments appeared more often in patients than in controls, and TRBV5-6, TRBV5-1 and TRBV20-1 were among these.

cDNA libraries for TCR beta contained unique molecular identifiers. Using its own MiXCR run on the PCR reads, TCRdb lists one record per CDR3 protein. The sample holds hundreds of thousands of distinct CDR3 sequences, about 60% seen once. The antigens these receptors bind are not known. Sequencing input: blood. The receptors derive from a girl aged 2 to 10 with multiple sclerosis.

In its sample, this clonotype was seen a few times. Here the CDR3 reads CSVDWQNTEAFF. DNA for the CDR3: TGCAGCGTTGATTGGCAGAACACTGAAGCTTTCTTT. The gene calls are TRBV29-1 and TRBJ1-1, with no clear D. Germline CDR1 and CDR2: SQVTM and ANQGSEA. There are 12 residues in the CDR3. V shed 3 bases and J shed 1 base, with 6 bases lying between them.

This clonotype was recorded at least ten times. This rearrangement joins TRBV20-1 to TRBJ2-3; a possible D gene is TRBD1 (5 bases). The V gene's germline CDR1 is DFQATT and CDR2 SNEGSKA (reference sequence). The CDR3 is 12 amino acids. V gave up 3 bases and J gave up 5 bases, with 9 bases separating them. The DNA of the CDR3 is TGCAGTGCTAGGACAGACATAGATACGCAGTATTTT. Translated: CSARTDIDTQYF.

The rearrangement links TRBV6-5 to TRBJ2-1, with 8 bases aligning to TRBD1. The trim removed 0 bases at V and 1 base at J, leaving 8 bases unmatched. Germline V CDR1 and CDR2: MNHEY, SVGAGI. The CDR3 runs to 18 residues. CDR3 in amino acids: CASSYSSGYRGSYNEQFF. CDR3 bases: TGTGCCAGCAGTTACTCGAGCGGTTACAGGGGGTCCTACAATGAGCAGTTCTTC.

The V and J genes are TRBV5-1 and TRBJ2-7, with 9 nucleotides matching TRBD2. This CDR3 comprises 18 residues. CDR1 and CDR2 from the germline V gene are SGHRS and YFSETQ. The J segment lost 0 bases and the V segment lost 0 bases, leaving 10 bases of the junction unmatched. This chain's CDR3 is CASSLAAGLAGTSYEQYF. CDR3 coding DNA: TGCGCCAGCAGCTTGGCGGCGGGACTAGCAGGTACCTCCTACGAGCAGTACTTC.

The chain has TRBV6-2 or TRBV6-3 and TRBJ2-1; D may match TRBD1 or TRBD2 (5 bases each). The V and J ends lost 5 bases and 10 bases respectively, with 18 bases between them. This CDR3 spans 14 amino acids. The V gene's germline CDR1 is MNHEY and CDR2 SVGEGT. CDR3 amino acids: CASSPDGGSGEQFF. The CDR3 bases are TGTGCCAGCAGTCCCGATGGGGGTTCCGGCGAGCAGTTCTTC.

The CDR3 DNA reads TGTGCCAGCAGTGGCTGGGGGCACACAGATACGCAGTATTTT. Amino acids: CASSGWGHTDTQYF. The rearrangement joins TRBV6-4 to TRBJ2-3, with a possible D match to TRBD1 (6 bases). The CDR3 contains 14 residues. Germline V lookup: CDR1 MRHNA, CDR2 SNTAGT. V gave up 4 bases and J gave up 2 bases, with 10 bases separating them.

The table lists this clonotype with a few counts. The rearrangement joins TRBV11-2 to TRBJ2-3, with 14 bases fitting TRBD2. V lost 5 bases, J lost 1 base, and 14 bases stayed unmatched. This CDR3 comprises 20 residues. Per the germline V gene, CDR1 is SGHAT and CDR2 is FQNNGV. The CDR3 is CASSTWTSGRIGGGTDTQYF. The CDR3 bases are TGTGCCAGCAGCACATGGACTAGCGGGAGGATTGGGGGTGGCACAGATACGCAGTATTTT.

This clonotype was found a few times. The chain joins TRBV12-3 or TRBV12-4 to TRBJ2-5; 8 bases are shared with TRBD2. V gave up 4 bases and J gave up 11 bases; unmatched junction bases: 12. The CDR3 has 14 amino acids. CDR3 loop: CASSSALAGPWQYF. Here the CDR3 DNA reads TGTGCCAGCAGTTCTGCGCTAGCGGGCCCGTGGCAGTACTTC.